The 21 T cell receptor beta chains presented below share a single source sample, sequenced in a study of cytomegalovirus exposure and HLA in healthy donors. Some clones are missing from TCRdb's copy, which holds only in-frame ones; the method was immunoSEQ multiplex PCR. In the table there are 150,000 to 200,000 clones, just under 90% of which are singletons. The sequenced sample consisted of PBMCs. The receptors stem from a woman aged 25-40 years in good health and CMV-seronegative.

The J gene is TRBJ1-5, the V gene TRBV7-8; 7 bases are a match to TRBD1. V was clipped by 5 bases and J by 7 bases; unmatched bases: 5. Germline CDR1 and CDR2: SGHVS and FQNEAQ. The CDR3 is 13 residues long. The CDR3 DNA reads as TGTGCCAGCAGCCTTCAGGGGGGACAGCCCCAGCATTTT. Its translation: CASSLQGGQPQHF.

The genes are TRBV9 and TRBJ1-2; possible D gene TRBD1, 5 bases. The CDR3 runs to 17 residues. V was shortened by 3 bases and J by 5 bases, with 23 bases between the two germline ends. The germline V gene encodes CDR1 SGDLS and CDR2 YYNGEE. CDR3: CASSASLGHSSDYGYTF. CDR3 sequence (DNA): TGTGCCAGCAGCGCGTCCCTCGGACATTCCAGCGATTATGGCTACACCTTC.

The J gene is TRBJ2-1, the V gene TRBV6-1, with TRBD1 as a possible D gene (5 bases). Per the germline V gene, CDR1 is MNHNS and CDR2 is SASEGT. The ends were cut back, 4 bases at V and 5 bases at J, with 15 bases in the middle. The CDR3 is 15 residues long. This CDR3 is CASSATVDSHNEQFF. CDR3 sequence (DNA): TGTGCCAGCAGTGCGACCGTCGACAGTCACAATGAGCAGTTCTTC.

This clone was seen once. The chain is built from TRBV6-6 and TRBJ2-1; 14 bases are shared with TRBD2. This CDR3 spans 16 amino acids. V was pared by 2 bases and J by 4 bases, with 1 base of the junction left unmatched. Germline CDR1 reads MNHNY; CDR2 reads SVGAGI (reference sequence). The CDR3 reads CASSYRTSGGYNEQFF. The CDR3 DNA reads as TGTGCCAGCAGTTACCGGACTAGCGGGGGGTACAATGAGCAGTTCTTC.

The gene calls are TRBV15 and TRBJ2-3; 12 bases are shared with TRBD2. Per germline, CDR1 LNHNV and CDR2 YYDKDF (reference sequence). This CDR3 is 19 amino acids long. V was pared by 5 bases and J by 3 bases, with 15 bases of the junction left unmatched. In DNA, the CDR3 is TGTGCCACCAGCCACACTAAAACACGGACTAGCGGGGCAACAGATACGCAGTATTTT. Protein: CATSHTKTRTSGATDTQYF. The full variable domain, rest sourced from reference TRBV15 and TRBJ2-3, is DAMVIQNPRYQVTQFGKPVTLSCSQTLNHNVMYWYQQKSSQAPKLLFHYYDKDFNNEADTPDNFQSRRPNTSFCFLDIRSPGLGDTAMYLCATSHTKTRTSGATDTQYFGPGTRLTVL.

J is TRBJ2-3 and V is TRBV5-1, with TRBD2 identical over 9 bases. Germline assignment: CDR1 SGHRS and CDR2 YFSETQ. The CDR3 is made up of 19 amino acids. After removal of 0 bases from V and 3 bases from J, the junction contained 14 bases not matched to a gene. The CDR3 sequence: CASSLAARSGGSSTDTQYF. The CDR3 DNA sequence: TGCGCCAGCAGCTTGGCGGCCCGTAGCGGGGGTTCTTCAACAGATACGCAGTATTTT.

The chain has TRBV7-8 and TRBJ1-1; D ambiguous. In germline, CDR1 is SGHVS, CDR2 FQNEAQ. The CDR3 consists of 14 residues. V shed 1 base and J shed 5 bases, with 11 bases lying between them. The CDR3 DNA sequence: TGTGCCAGCAGCTTAGGGTCGGGAGGAACTGAAGCTTTCTTT. Translating gives CASSLGSGGTEAFF.

The V gene is TRBV10-3, the J gene TRBJ1-6, with 7 positions matching TRBD1. The junction had 5 bases not matched to a gene; V was cut back by 5 bases and J by 7 bases. This CDR3 has 14 residues. Germline V gene data show CDR1 as ENHRY and CDR2 as SYGVKD. CDR3 residues: CAISPGQLNSPLHF. The CDR3 coding sequence is TGTGCCATCAGTCCGGGACAGCTAAATTCACCCCTCCACTTT.

The chain has TRBV5-6 and TRBJ2-2; 10 bases match TRBD1. V trimming: 2 bases; J trimming: 7 bases; junction bases outside the gene matches: 11. The germline CDR1 and CDR2 sequences are SGHDT and YYEEEE. The CDR3 totals 17 residues. The CDR3 loop is CASSLPLGTGVHGELFF. Here the CDR3 DNA reads TGTGCCAGCAGCTTACCTTTGGGGACAGGGGTTCACGGGGAGCTGTTTTTT.

This clone was seen a single time. The chain is built from TRBV6-4 and TRBJ2-1, with D possibly being TRBD2 (6 bases). The V gene lost 4 bases and the J gene lost 3 bases, with 7 bases spanning the gap. The CDR3 length is 13 residues. CDR1 and CDR2 (germline): MRHNA, SNTAGT. The CDR3 sequence is CASSAGLYNEQFF. CDR3 nucleotides: TGTGCCAGCAGTGCGGGACTCTACAATGAGCAGTTCTTC.

This clone was detected only a few times. The chain recombines TRBV30 with TRBJ2-7; D is perhaps TRBD1 (6 bases). Germline V gives CDR1 GTSNPN, CDR2 SVGIG (reference sequence). Between the trimmed V and J ends, which lost 4 bases and 2 bases, there was a span of 12 bases. This CDR3 has 13 amino acids. The CDR3 coding sequence is TGTGCCTGGATGCCAGGGGCCCCCTACGAGCAGTACTTC. This sequence encodes CAWMPGAPYEQYF.

J is TRBJ2-7 and V is TRBV4-1; possibly TRBD1 for D (5 bases). V was cut by 0 bases and J by 1 base, with 10 bases left in between. Per the germline V gene, CDR1 is MGHRA and CDR2 is YSYEKL. This CDR3 comprises 15 residues. The CDR3 nucleotides are TGCGCCAGCAGCCAAGAACGTCAGGGATCCTACGAGCAGTACTTC. Encoded protein: CASSQERQGSYEQYF.

The rearrangement uses TRBV4-2 and TRBJ1-6, with D perhaps TRBD1 (6 bases). The germline V gene encodes CDR1 LGHNA and CDR2 YNFKEQ. The CDR3 loop spans 14 amino acids. Trimming removed 2 bases from V and 7 bases from J, with 9 bases in between. CDR3 sequence (DNA): TGTGCCAGCAGCCAACCAGGGGTCAATTCACCCCTCCACTTT. Translating it yields CASSQPGVNSPLHF.

This sequence joins TRBV5-5 and TRBJ1-3; D might be TRBD1 (6 bases). Trimming cost V 4 bases and J 4 bases, with 12 bases left between them. Looked up from germline, CDR1 is SGHKS and CDR2 is YYEKEE (reference sequence). This CDR3 is 14 amino acids long. The CDR3: CASSPPGVGNTIYF. The CDR3 nucleotides read TGTGCCAGCAGCCCCCCAGGGGTCGGAAACACCATATATTTT.

The J gene is TRBJ1-2, the V gene TRBV5-4; D possibly corresponds to TRBD1 (6 bases). The ends were cut back, 4 bases at V and 5 bases at J, with 15 bases in the middle. The CDR3 contains 14 residues. Germline CDR1 reads SGHNT; CDR2 reads YYREEE (reference sequence). CDR3 protein: CASSPQKGGYGYTF. DNA for the CDR3: TGTGCCAGCAGCCCTCAAAAAGGGGGTTATGGCTACACCTTC.

The V gene is TRBV5-4, the J gene TRBJ1-1; the D gene is possibly TRBD1 (6 bases). The CDR3 runs to 14 residues. CDR1 SGHNT and CDR2 YYREEE come from the germline V gene (reference sequence). Trimming removed 5 bases at V and 1 base at J, with 12 bases between. Here the CDR3 DNA reads TGTGCCAGCAGACCAGAGACAGGGAACACTGAAGCTTTCTTT. Translation gives CASRPETGNTEAFF.

On this clone itself: Additional DNA sequences in this sample encode the identical CDR3. The V gene is TRBV6-5, the J gene TRBJ1-4; the match to TRBD1 covers 7 bases. Germline CDR1 is MNHEY and CDR2 is SVGAGI. CDR3 length: 14 residues. J was trimmed by 5 bases and V by 6 bases; bases with no gene match: 6. The CDR3 coding sequence is TGTGCCAGCAGGGAGACAGGGACAAATGAAAAACTGTTTTTT. Encoded protein: CASRETGTNEKLFF.

V and J are TRBV6-5 and TRBJ2-1, with 8 positions matching TRBD1. The CDR3 has 13 residues. The germline CDR1 and CDR2 sequences are MNHEY and SVGAGI. V trimming: 2 bases; J trimming: 8 bases; junction bases outside the gene matches: 2. This CDR3 reads CASSYGQGYEQFF. CDR3 DNA: TGTGCCAGCAGTTACGGACAGGGCTATGAGCAGTTCTTC.

J is TRBJ1-6 and V is TRBV19; 10 bases align to TRBD1. V lost 5 bases and J lost 7; bases outside the gene matches: 8. This CDR3 has 16 amino acids. Germline assignment: CDR1 LNHDA and CDR2 SQIVND (reference sequence). DNA for the CDR3: TGTGCCAGTAGTGATCGACCGGGACAGGGGAATTCACCCCTCCACTTT. Residues: CASSDRPGQGNSPLHF.

The rearrangement uses TRBV6-4 and TRBJ2-1; 7 bases line up with TRBD1. The CDR3 length is 13 residues. The V gene's germline CDR1 is MRHNA and CDR2 SNTAGT. The ends lost 2 bases at V and 9 bases at J; junction bases unmatched: 4. DNA of the CDR3: TGTGCCAGCAGTGACGGGACAGTTGGTGAGCAGTTCTTC. This gives the protein CASSDGTVGEQFF.

The chain employs TRBV7-2 and TRBJ1-3; D gene uncertain. CDR1 SGHTA and CDR2 FQGNSA come from the germline V gene. There are 13 residues in the CDR3. The V end lost 5 bases, the J end lost 0 bases, and 5 bases lay between the germline ends. The CDR3 region has the DNA TGTGCCAGCAGCGGGAGCTCTGGAAACACCATATATTTT. Protein: CASSGSSGNTIYF. The full variable domain, in which reference TRBV7-2 and TRBJ1-3 provide the parts outside the CDR3, is GAGVSQSPSNKVTEKGKDVELRCDPISGHTALYWYRQSLGQGLEFLIYFQGNSAPDKSGLPSDRFSAERTGGSVSTLTIQRTQQEDSAVYLCASSGSSGNTIYFGEGSWLTVV.